These 2 T cell receptor beta chains were all obtained from the same sample, sequenced in a study of T cell responses to AZD1222 COVID-19 vaccine. Generated by immunoSEQ multiplex PCR, the TCRdb table keeps only in-frame clones and is missing some. The repertoire has some 120,000 clones, just over 85% of them found once; the top ten carry approximately 7.5%. This specimen was peripheral blood, taken on day 0 of AZD1222 vaccination. The receptor source for this set is an adult in good health.

J is TRBJ2-2 and V is TRBV5-4; 8 bases line up with TRBD2. CDR1 and CDR2 (germline): SGHNT, YYREEE (reference sequence). This CDR3 has 15 amino acids. V lost 0 bases to trimming and J lost 6 bases; unmatched junction nucleotides: 4. The CDR3 DNA reads as TGTGCCAGCAGCTTGGACGGGAGGGCCGCCGGGGAGCTGTTTTTT. Its protein is CASSLDGRAAGELFF.

V and J are TRBV28 and TRBJ2-7; 8 nucleotides agree with TRBD1. This CDR3 region has 15 residues. The trim removed 2 bases at V and 6 bases at J, leaving 9 bases unmatched. The germline CDR1 and CDR2 sequences are MDHEN and SYDVKM. CDR3 nucleotide sequence: TGTGCCAGCAGTTTAGTAGGACAGGGAGGCCGCGAGCAGTACTTC. This encodes CASSLVGQGGREQYF.